These 14 T cell receptor beta chains originate from one sample sequenced in a study of neurological immune-mediated disorders. Stated time point: longitudinal time-point 1 (baseline). TCRdb recomputed calls from the 5' RACE reads with MiXCR, one row per CDR3 protein. Counted here are around 69,000 distinct CDR3 sequences, more than 8.5% occurring once; the ten biggest clones make up around a tenth. Source material: PBMCs. These receptors were taken from a young man in good health.

This clonotype was seen a handful of times. The genes are TRBV25-1 and TRBJ1-2; 8 nucleotides match TRBD1. Per germline, CDR1 MGHDK and CDR2 SYGVNS. Unmatched junction bases numbered 10, after V lost 4 bases and J lost 0 bases. The CDR3 covers 17 residues. The DNA for the CDR3 is TGTGCCAGCAGTGGATCTGATGGACAGGGCGCTAACTATGGCTACACCTTC. It yields the protein CASSGSDGQGANYGYTF.

This clonotype has only a few counts. V and J are TRBV7-9 and TRBJ2-7, with D perhaps TRBD1 (6 bases). The germline CDR1 and CDR2 sequences are SEHNR and FQNEAQ (reference sequence). CDR3 length: 15 residues. Trimming cost V 5 bases and J 3 bases, with 17 bases left between them. CDR3 coding DNA: TGTGCCAGCAGCCCAAGACAGGAAGGCTACTACGAGCAGTACTTC. It specifies CASSPRQEGYYEQYF.

This clonotype was picked up many times. The CDR3 bases are TGTGCCAGCAGCTTAGGGGACAGGGCTGGCGGCTACACCTTC. This codes for CASSLGDRAGGYTF. The chain has TRBV11-1 and TRBJ1-2, with TRBD1 matching over 9 bases. V lost 1 base, J lost 8 bases, and 5 bases stayed unmatched. Germline CDR1 and CDR2: SGHAT and FQDESV (reference sequence). The CDR3 covers 14 residues. The complete variable domain, with remaining parts taken from reference TRBV11-1 and TRBJ1-2, reads EAEVAQSPRYKITEKSQAVAFWCDPISGHATLYWYRQILGQGPELLVQFQDESVVDDSQLPKDRFSAERLKGVDSTLKIQPAELGDSAMYLCASSLGDRAGGYTFGSGTRLTVV.

This clonotype was detected ten times or more. The chain joins TRBV6-2 or TRBV6-3 to TRBJ2-4; no clear D gene. Germline CDR1 MNHEY, CDR2 SVGEGT. This CDR3 contains 15 residues. The V and J ends lost 5 bases and 0 bases respectively, with 11 bases between them. The CDR3 is CASSLTEGAKNIQYF. The CDR3 DNA sequence: TGTGCCAGCAGTCTGACGGAAGGAGCCAAAAACATTCAGTACTTC.

This clonotype occurred many times. The chain employs TRBV7-9 and TRBJ2-1, with D possibly being TRBD2 (5 bases). Trimming shortened V by 7 bases and J by 7 bases, and 11 bases separated the two germline ends. The CDR3 is made up of 12 amino acids. Germline V gene lookup returns CDR1 SEHNR and CDR2 FQNEAQ (reference sequence). The CDR3 nucleotides read TGTGCCAGCACCCCCGGGGTAAATGAGCAGTTCTTC. Protein sequence: CASTPGVNEQFF.

This clonotype was detected many times. V gene TRBV5-1 combines with J gene TRBJ2-1; D unresolved. The CDR3 runs to 13 residues. The V gene lost 1 base and the J gene lost 4 bases, with 6 bases spanning the gap. The germline V gene encodes CDR1 SGHRS and CDR2 YFSETQ. The chain's CDR3 is CASSLPAYNEQFF. CDR3 bases: TGCGCCAGCAGCTTGCCGGCTTACAATGAGCAGTTCTTC.

The table lists this clonotype with many counts. The genes are TRBV20-1 and TRBJ2-1; maybe TRBD1 (6 bases). CDR3 size: 12 residues. The germline gives CDR1 DFQATT, CDR2 SNEGSKA (reference sequence). The germline V and J ends were trimmed by 6 bases and 4 bases, with 10 bases remaining between them. The chain's CDR3 is CSAGQGYNEQFF. The CDR3 DNA follows: TGCAGTGCGGGCCAGGGGTACAATGAGCAGTTCTTC.

This clonotype was observed at least ten times. The CDR3 loop reads CASSLAASYTGELFF. The CDR3 region has the DNA TGCGCCAGCAGCTTGGCAGCTTCTTACACCGGGGAGCTGTTTTTT. V gene TRBV5-1 combines with J gene TRBJ2-2; D unclear. The CDR3 is made up of 15 amino acids. V was clipped by 0 bases and J by 3 bases, with 9 bases between them. From germline, CDR1 is SGHRS and CDR2 YFSETQ.

This clonotype came up many times. The chain uses TRBV12-3 or TRBV12-4 and TRBJ1-2, with 11 bases aligning to TRBD1. After removal of 5 bases from V and 6 bases from J, the junction contained 8 bases not matched to a gene. The CDR3 totals 15 residues. CDR3 loop: CASSLLRTGGDGYTF. CDR3 in DNA: TGTGCCAGCAGTCTTTTAAGGACAGGGGGCGATGGCTACACCTTC.

This clonotype has a count of ten or more. The genes are TRBV14 and TRBJ2-1; 7 nucleotides agree with TRBD2. Germline assignment: CDR1 SGHDN and CDR2 FVKESK. The V gene end was trimmed by 3 bases and the J gene end by 0 bases; junction bases not matched to a gene: 8. The CDR3 sequence is 17 residues long. CDR3 in amino acids: CASSQSLSGNSYNEQFF. As DNA, the CDR3 is TGTGCCAGCAGCCAGTCGTTGAGCGGGAACTCCTACAATGAGCAGTTCTTC.

In this sample, this clonotype turned up many times. A read error may produce the germline difference seen at one junction end. The chain couples TRBV5-1 to TRBJ2-5; no clear D gene. The germline V gene encodes CDR1 SGHRS and CDR2 YFSETQ. The CDR3 is 12 amino acids. CDR3 nucleotides: TGCGCCAGCAGCTTGGATAGGGATGGTAGGACCTTC. Translation gives CASSLDRDGRTF.

This clonotype came up many times. The V call is TRBV13, the J call TRBJ2-7; the D is unclear. V was shortened by 6 bases and J by 4 bases, with 16 bases between the two germline ends. Germline V lookup: CDR1 PRHDT, CDR2 FYEKMQ (reference sequence). The CDR3 totals 14 residues. CDR3 nucleotide sequence: TGTGCCAGCAGTATCCTACACAACGCATACGAGCAGTACTTC. This translates into CASSILHNAYEQYF.

This clonotype was picked up many times. This chain uses TRBV20-1 with TRBJ2-7; 13 nucleotides agree with TRBD2. The CDR3 has 16 amino acids. The J segment lost 3 bases and the V segment lost 0 bases, leaving 5 bases of the junction unmatched. Per germline, CDR1 DFQATT and CDR2 SNEGSKA (reference sequence). CDR3 sequence reads: CSARDPGLAGDYEQYF. In nucleotides, the CDR3 is TGCAGTGCTAGAGACCCCGGACTAGCGGGGGACTACGAGCAGTACTTC.

A word on this clonotype: This clone may be a read error of a much larger clone one base away. The chain employs TRBV5-1 and TRBJ1-1, with 8 bases identical to TRBD1. V lost 7 bases and J lost 1; bases outside the gene matches: 3. The CDR3 is made up of 13 amino acids. Germline assignment: CDR1 SGHRS and CDR2 YFSETQ. The CDR3 is CASGGTGNTEAFF. DNA of the CDR3: TGCGCCAGCGGCGGGACAGGGAACACTGAAGCTTTCTTT.